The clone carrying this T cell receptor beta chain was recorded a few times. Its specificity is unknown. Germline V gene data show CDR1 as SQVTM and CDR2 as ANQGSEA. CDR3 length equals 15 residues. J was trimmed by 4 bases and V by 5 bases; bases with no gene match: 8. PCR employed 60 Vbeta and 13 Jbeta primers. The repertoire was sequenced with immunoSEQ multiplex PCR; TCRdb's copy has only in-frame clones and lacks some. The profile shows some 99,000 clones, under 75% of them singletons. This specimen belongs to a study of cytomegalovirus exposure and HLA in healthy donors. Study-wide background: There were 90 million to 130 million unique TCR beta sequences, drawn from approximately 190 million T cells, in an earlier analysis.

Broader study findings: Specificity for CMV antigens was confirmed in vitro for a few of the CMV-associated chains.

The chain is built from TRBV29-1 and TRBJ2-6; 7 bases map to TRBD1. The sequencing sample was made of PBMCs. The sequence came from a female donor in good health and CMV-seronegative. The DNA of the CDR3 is TGCAGCGTTCTGCCCAGGGGGACCGGGGCCAACGTCCTGACTTTC. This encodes CSVLPRGTGANVLTF.